This T cell receptor (beta chain) emerged from a study of breast tumors, draining lymph nodes, adjacent tissues. One entry per CDR3 protein results from TCRdb running MiXCR on the multiplex PCR reads. The sample comprises about 180,000 distinct CDR3 sequences, approximately 33% of which are singletons, and roughly 3.8% rests with the top ten. As for this clonotype: The target antigen is unknown.

This CDR3 spans 15 amino acids. V was pared by 1 base and J by 7 bases, with 12 bases between. CDR1 is SGHDT, CDR2 YYEEEE, per germline. The lymph nodes were axillary draining lymph nodes from breast cancer patients. General study findings and limits: Tumors had less TCR diversity than lymph nodes, more than nontumor tissue. The data were judged consistent with most tumor T cells coming from lymph node and expanding in tumor.

This clonotype was obtained from a female donor with breast cancer. Some clones in this sample may be carry-over from other donors' samples. Specimen: axillary lymph node tissue. This rearrangement joins TRBV5-6 to TRBJ1-6; the D gene is possibly TRBD1 (5 bases). For the CDR3, the DNA is TGTGCCAGCAGCTTGAAGGGGCCGAAGAATTCACCCCTCCACTTT. Protein sequence: CASSLKGPKNSPLHF.